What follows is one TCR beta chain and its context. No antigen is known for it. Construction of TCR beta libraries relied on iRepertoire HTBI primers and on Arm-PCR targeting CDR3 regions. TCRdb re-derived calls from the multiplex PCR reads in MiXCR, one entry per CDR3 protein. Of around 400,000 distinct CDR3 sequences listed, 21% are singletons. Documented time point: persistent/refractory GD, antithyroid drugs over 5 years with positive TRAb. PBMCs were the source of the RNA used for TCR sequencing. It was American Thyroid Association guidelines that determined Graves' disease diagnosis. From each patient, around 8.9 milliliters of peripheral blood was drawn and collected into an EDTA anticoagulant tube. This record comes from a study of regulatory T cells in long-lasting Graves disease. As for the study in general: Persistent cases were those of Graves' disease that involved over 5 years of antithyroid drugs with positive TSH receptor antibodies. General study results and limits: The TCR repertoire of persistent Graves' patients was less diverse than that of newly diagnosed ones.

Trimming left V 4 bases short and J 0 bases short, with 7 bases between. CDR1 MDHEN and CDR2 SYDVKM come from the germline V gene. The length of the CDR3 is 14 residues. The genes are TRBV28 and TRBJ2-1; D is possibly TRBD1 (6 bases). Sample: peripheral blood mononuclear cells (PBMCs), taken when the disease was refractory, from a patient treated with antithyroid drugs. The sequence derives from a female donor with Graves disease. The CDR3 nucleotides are TGTGCCAGCAGTTCCAGGGGCTCCTACAATGAGCAGTTCTTC. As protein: CASSSRGSYNEQFF.